The following is a T cell receptor beta chain sequence with its context. Antigen: not known. The data are from a study of multiple sclerosis patients with progressive multifocal leukoencephalopathy. This was a survey-level run. Generated by immunoSEQ multiplex PCR, the TCRdb table keeps only in-frame clones and is missing some. The table records some 30,000 clones, 88% of them present only once. The V end was cut by 8 bases, the J end by 8 bases, with 15 bases between. CDR3 length: 13 amino acids. Germline CDR1 is LNHDA and CDR2 is SQIVND (reference sequence). General observations from the study: At PML onset, no shared TRBV or TRBJ gene usage was seen. Expanded clones at PML onset predated and persisted through natalizumab therapy.

Noted time point: before natalizumab initiation. T0 blood was collected before the first natalizumab infusion. Sequencing was carried out using PBMCs. The TCR originated in a human donor with multiple sclerosis. This chain joins TRBV19 and TRBJ1-4, with D maybe TRBD1 (5 bases). The CDR3 spells CASSWQGREKLFF. Here the CDR3 DNA reads TGTGCCAGTTCCTGGCAGGGAAGGGAAAAACTGTTTTTT.